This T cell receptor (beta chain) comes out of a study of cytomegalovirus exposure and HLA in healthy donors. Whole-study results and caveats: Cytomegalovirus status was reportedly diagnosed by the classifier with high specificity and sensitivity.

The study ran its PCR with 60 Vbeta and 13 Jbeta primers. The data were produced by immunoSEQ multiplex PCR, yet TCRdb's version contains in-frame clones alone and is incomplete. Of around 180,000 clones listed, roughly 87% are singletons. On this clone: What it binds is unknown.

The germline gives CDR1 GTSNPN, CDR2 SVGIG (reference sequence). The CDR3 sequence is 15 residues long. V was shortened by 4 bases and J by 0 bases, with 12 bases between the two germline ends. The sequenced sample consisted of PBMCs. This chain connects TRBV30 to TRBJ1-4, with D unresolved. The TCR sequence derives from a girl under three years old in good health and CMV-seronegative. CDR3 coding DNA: TGTGCCTGGAAAACCGAGCCTGCAACTAATGAAAAACTGTTTTTT. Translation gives CAWKTEPATNEKLFF.